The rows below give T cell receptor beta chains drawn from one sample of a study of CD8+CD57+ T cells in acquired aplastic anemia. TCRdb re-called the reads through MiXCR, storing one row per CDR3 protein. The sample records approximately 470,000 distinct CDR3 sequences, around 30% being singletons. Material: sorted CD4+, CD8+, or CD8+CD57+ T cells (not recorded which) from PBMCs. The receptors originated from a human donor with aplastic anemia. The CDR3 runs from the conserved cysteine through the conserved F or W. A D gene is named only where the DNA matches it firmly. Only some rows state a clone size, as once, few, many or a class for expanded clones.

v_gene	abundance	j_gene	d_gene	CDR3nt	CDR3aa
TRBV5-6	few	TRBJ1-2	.	TGTGCCAGCAGGACTAGCTATAACTATGGCTACACCTTC	CASRTSYNYGYTF
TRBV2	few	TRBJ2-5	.	TGTGCCAGCAGCATGCAAGAGACCCAGTACTTC	CASSMQETQYF
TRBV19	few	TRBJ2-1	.	TGTGCCAGTAGTATCGGGTTGGCTTACAATGAGCAGTTCTTC	CASSIGLAYNEQFF
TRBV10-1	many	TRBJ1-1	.	TGCGCCAGCAGTGAGTCTCGGGGTCCGAACACTGAAGCTTTCTTT	CASSESRGPNTEAFF
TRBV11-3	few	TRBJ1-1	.	TGTGCCAGCAGCTTTCTTCGGGACACTGAAGCTTTCTTT	CASSFLRDTEAFF
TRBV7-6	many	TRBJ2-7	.	TGTGCCAGCAGCCCCCCGGGGGTGAAAAGGGCTGAGCAGTACTTC	CASSPPGVKRAEQYF
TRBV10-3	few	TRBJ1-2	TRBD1	TGTGCCAGCATGGTGGCAGGGGGCCCATCAAACTATGGCTACACCTTC	CASMVAGGPSNYGYTF
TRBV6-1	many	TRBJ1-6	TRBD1	TGTGCCAGCAGTGAGACAGGGGCCCTACCCCTCCACTTT	CASSETGALPLHF
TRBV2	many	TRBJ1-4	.	TGTGCCAGCGATGAACAGGGTACAAATGAAAAACTGTTTTTT	CASDEQGTNEKLFF
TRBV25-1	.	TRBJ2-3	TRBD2	TGTGCCAGCAGGATGACTAGCGGGGGCACAGATACGCAGTATTTT	CASRMTSGGTDTQYF
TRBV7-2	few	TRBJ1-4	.	TGTGCCAGCAGCGTCGGGAGTTTGCATGAAAAACTGTTTTTT	CASSVGSLHEKLFF
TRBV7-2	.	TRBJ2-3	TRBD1	TGTGCCAGCAGCCGTGACAGGGCCGCAGATACGCAGTATTTT	CASSRDRAADTQYF
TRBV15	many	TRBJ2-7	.	TGTGCCACCAGCAGATCTGGGGGGGCGGGCGAGCAGTACTTC	CATSRSGGAGEQYF
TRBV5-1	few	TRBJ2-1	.	TGCGCCAGCAGCTCAGGGACACCCGCCTACAATGAGCAGTTCTTC	CASSSGTPAYNEQFF
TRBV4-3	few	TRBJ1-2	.	TGCGCCAGCAGCCAAGAGGGTCGGCAGGGATATGGCTACACCTTC	CASSQEGRQGYGYTF
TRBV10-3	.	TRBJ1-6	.	TGTGCCAGCTCACCTACAGGGCGGAATTCACCCCTCCACTTT	CASSPTGRNSPLHF
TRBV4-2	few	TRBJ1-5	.	TGTGCCAGCAGCCACCCCACGGCGGGGCGGACCAATCAGCCCCAGCATTTT	CASSHPTAGRTNQPQHF
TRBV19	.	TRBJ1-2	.	TGTGCCAGTAGTATCTATGAGGATGGCTACACCTTC	CASSIYEDGYTF
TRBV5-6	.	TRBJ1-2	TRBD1	TGTGCCAGCAGCGAGACCGGGACAGGAAACTATGGCTACACCTTC	CASSETGTGNYGYTF
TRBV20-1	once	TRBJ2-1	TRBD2	TGCAGTGCTAGTTTACTAGCGGGGGGGCCGGATGAGCAGTTCTTC	CSASLLAGGPDEQFF
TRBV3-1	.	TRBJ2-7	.	TGTGCCAGCAGCCAAGCGGTAGCCTACGAGCAGTACTTC	CASSQAVAYEQYF
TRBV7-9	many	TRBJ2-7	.	TGTGCCAGCAGCCATACCGCAGGGATATACGAGCAGTACTTC	CASSHTAGIYEQYF
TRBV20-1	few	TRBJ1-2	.	TGCAGTGCATGGACCGGGGGGAACTATGGCTACACCTTC	CSAWTGGNYGYTF
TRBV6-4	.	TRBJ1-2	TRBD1	TGTGCCAGCAGTACCGGGACAGGGTGGGCGGAGGGCTACACCTTC	CASSTGTGWAEGYTF
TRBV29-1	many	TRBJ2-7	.	TGCAGCGTTATTGTCCCTAGCGCTGAGTCCTACGAGCAGTACTTC	CSVIVPSAESYEQYF
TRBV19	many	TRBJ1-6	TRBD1	TGTGCCAGTAGTATATTATTGGGACAGGGATATTCACCCCTCCACTTT	CASSILLGQGYSPLHF
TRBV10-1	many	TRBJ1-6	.	TGCGCCAGCTCGAGACAGATCGATTCACCCCTCCACTTT	CASSRQIDSPLHF
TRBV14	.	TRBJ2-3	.	TGTGCCAGCAGCCACCTAGCGCAGGGCACAGATACGCAGTATTTT	CASSHLAQGTDTQYF
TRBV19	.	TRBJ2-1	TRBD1	TGTGCCAGTAGGAAGCAGGGGGTCCATGAGCAGTTCTTC	CASRKQGVHEQFF
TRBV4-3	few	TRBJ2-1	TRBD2	TGCGCCAGCAGCCAATCTGGACTAGCCGGGGAGCAGTTCTTC	CASSQSGLAGEQFF
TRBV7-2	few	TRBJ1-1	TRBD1	TGTGCCAGCAGCTCGTTCAGGGGGCCGAACACTGAAGCTTTCTTT	CASSSFRGPNTEAFF
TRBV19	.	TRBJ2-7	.	TGTGCCAGTAGGGGGCGGGGTGAGCAGTACTTC	CASRGRGEQYF
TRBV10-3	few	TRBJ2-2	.	TGTGCCAGCAGTGTCGTGCCCGAAGCCGGGGAGCTGTTTTTT	CASSVVPEAGELFF
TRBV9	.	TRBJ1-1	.	TGTGTCAGCAGCGTAGGGGGGGGCCTTACTGAAGCTTTCTTT	CVSSVGGGLTEAFF
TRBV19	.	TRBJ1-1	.	TGTGCCAGTACCCCAGGTGGGTCAGAAGCTTTCTTT	CASTPGGSEAFF